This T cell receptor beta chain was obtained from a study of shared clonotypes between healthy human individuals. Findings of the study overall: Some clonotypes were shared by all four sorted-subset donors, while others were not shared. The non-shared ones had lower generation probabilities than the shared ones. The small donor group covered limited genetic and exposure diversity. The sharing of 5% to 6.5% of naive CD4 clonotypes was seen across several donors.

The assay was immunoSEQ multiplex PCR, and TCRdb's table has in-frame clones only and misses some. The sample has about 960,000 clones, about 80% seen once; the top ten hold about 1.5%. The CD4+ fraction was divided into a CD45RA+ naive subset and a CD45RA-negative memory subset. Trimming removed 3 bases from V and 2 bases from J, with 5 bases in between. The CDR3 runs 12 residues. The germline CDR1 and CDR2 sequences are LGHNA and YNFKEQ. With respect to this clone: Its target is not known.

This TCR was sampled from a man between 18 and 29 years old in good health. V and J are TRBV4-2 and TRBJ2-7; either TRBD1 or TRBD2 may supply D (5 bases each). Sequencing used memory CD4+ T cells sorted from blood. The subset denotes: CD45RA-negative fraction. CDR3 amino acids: CASSQGPYEQYF. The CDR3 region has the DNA TGTGCCAGCAGCCAGGGACCCTACGAGCAGTACTTC.